This entry features one T cell receptor beta chain sequence. Antigen unknown. The sample belongs to a study of T cells in localized non-small cell lung cancer. Trimming removed 0 bases from V and 3 bases from J; junction bases left unmatched: 7. CDR1 is LNHNV, CDR2 YYDKDF, per germline (reference sequence). This CDR3 is built from 17 residues. The study's findings and limits: Because sequencing included only one region (of the tumor), heterogeneity remains possible.

The method was immunoSEQ multiplex PCR; TCRdb's version includes in-frame clones alone and lacks a portion of them. The table lists around 24,000 clones, less than 90% of them singletons. V gene TRBV15 combines with J gene TRBJ2-1; 8 positions agree with TRBD2. This material consisted of peripheral blood, taken before any cancer treatment. The clonotype originates from a male donor at least 60 years old with stage I squamous cell lung carcinoma. The CDR3 coding sequence is TGTGCCACCAGCAGAGATCTAGGGACTAGGGACTACAATGAGCAGTTCTTC. This gives the protein CATSRDLGTRDYNEQFF.